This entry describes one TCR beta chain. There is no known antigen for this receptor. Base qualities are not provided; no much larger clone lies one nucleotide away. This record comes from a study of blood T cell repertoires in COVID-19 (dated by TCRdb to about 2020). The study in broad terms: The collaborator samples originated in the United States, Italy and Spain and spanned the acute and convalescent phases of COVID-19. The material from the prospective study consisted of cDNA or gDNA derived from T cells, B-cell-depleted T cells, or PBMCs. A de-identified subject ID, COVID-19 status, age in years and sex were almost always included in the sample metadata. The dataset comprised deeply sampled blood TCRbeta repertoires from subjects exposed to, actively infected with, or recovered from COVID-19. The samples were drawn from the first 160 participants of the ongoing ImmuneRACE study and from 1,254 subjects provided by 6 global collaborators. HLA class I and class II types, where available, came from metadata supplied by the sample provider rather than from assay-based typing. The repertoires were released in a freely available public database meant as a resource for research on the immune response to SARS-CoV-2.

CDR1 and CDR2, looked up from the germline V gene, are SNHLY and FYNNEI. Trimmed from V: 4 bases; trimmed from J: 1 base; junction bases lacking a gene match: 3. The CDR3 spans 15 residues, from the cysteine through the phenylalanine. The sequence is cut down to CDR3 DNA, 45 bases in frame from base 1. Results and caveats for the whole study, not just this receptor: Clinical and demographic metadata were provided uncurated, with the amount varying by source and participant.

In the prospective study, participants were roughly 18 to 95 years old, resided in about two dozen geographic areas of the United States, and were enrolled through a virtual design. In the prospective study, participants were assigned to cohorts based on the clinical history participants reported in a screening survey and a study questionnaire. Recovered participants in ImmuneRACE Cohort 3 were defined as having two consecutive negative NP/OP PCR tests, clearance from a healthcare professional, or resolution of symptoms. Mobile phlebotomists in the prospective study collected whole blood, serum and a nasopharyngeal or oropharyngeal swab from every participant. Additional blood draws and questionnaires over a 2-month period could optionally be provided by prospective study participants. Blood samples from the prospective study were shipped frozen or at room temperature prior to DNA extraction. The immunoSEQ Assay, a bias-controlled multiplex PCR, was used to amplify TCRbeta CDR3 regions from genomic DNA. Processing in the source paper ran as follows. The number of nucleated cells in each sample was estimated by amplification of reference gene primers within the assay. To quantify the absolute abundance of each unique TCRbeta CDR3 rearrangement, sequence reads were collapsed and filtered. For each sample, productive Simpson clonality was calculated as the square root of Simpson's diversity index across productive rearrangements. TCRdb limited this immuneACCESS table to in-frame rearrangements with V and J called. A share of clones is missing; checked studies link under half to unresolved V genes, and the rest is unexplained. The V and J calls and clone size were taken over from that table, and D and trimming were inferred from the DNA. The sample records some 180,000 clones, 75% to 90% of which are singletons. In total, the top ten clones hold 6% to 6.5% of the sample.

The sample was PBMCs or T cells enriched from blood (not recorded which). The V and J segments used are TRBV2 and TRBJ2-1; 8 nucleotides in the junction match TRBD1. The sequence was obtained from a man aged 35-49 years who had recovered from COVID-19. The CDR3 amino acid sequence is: CASSVQGASYNEQFF. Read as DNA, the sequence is TGTGCCAGCAGTGTGCAGGGGGCTTCCTACAATGAGCAGTTCTTC.